The T cell receptor (beta chain) described here comes from a study of technical replicates of blood from four donors. Method: immunoSEQ multiplex PCR; TCRdb's copy keeps in-frame clones and lacks some. The sample gives 70,000 to 80,000 clones, about nine tenths of which show up once; under 0.4% is in the top ten. Germline CDR1 MNHEY, CDR2 SMNVEV (reference sequence). V lost 3 bases and J lost 5; bases outside the gene matches: 6. The CDR3 length is 15 residues. This TCR was sampled from a human donor in good health. Some clones in this sample may be carry-over from other donors' samples. The chain has TRBV27 and TRBJ1-2; 10 nucleotides agree with TRBD1. Sample: T cells isolated from PBMCs. DNA of the CDR3: TGTGCCAGCAGTTTTTCCGGGACAGGGGTTTATGGCTACACCTTC. It is translated as CASSFSGTGVYGYTF.